Listed below are T cell receptor beta chains from one sample, sequenced in a study of blood T cell repertoires in COVID-19. Clones were sequenced by immunoSEQ multiplex PCR, and TCRdb holds only the in-frame ones, with some missing. The data contain approximately 140,000 clones, around nine tenths of them seen just once; the ten biggest clones take up about 10%. Sequenced sample: peripheral blood. The origin of the receptors is a man aged 55-75 years with active or convalescent COVID-19. Each CDR3 is given with its conserved first and last residue. D genes are given only for firm matches. Clone size appears in some rows only: once, few, many, or a class for an expanded clone.

>-|-|TRBV27|TRBJ2-7
CASSYRSSYEQYF
TGTGCCAGCAGTTATCGGAGCTCCTACGAGCAGTACTTC
>-|-|TRBV19|TRBJ1-2
CASSIVGRAHGYTF
TGTGCCAGTAGTATAGTAGGCAGGGCCCATGGCTACACCTTC
>-|-|TRBV6-5|TRBJ1-1
CAVKVWEALNTEAFF
TGTGCCGTCAAGGTGTGGGAGGCACTGAACACTGAAGCTTTCTTT
>-|-|TRBV29-1|TRBJ1-2
CSVLGEGQYGYTF
TGCAGCGTTCTGGGGGAGGGACAATATGGCTACACCTTC
>-|TRBD2|TRBV19|TRBJ2-7
CASRDKSSGRAYEQYF
TGTGCCAGTAGGGATAAATCTAGCGGGAGGGCCTACGAGCAGTACTTC
>-|TRBD1|TRBV9|TRBJ1-2
CASSTQQGGYGYTF
TGTGCCAGCAGCACCCAACAGGGGGGCTATGGCTACACCTTC
>-|TRBD2|TRBV29-1|TRBJ2-5
CSTRLARETQYF
TGCAGTACGCGACTAGCGAGAGAGACCCAGTACTTC
>-|-|TRBV4-1|TRBJ1-4
CASSHDPGLNEKLFF
TGCGCCAGCAGCCACGACCCGGGACTAAATGAAAAACTGTTTTTT
>-|TRBD1|TRBV3-1/TRBV3-2|TRBJ2-2
CASSQGTGNIGELFF
TGTGCCAGCAGCCAAGGGACAGGGAATATCGGGGAGCTGTTTTTT
>-|TRBD1|TRBV28|TRBJ2-1
CASSLWAGGEQFF
TGTGCCAGCAGTTTATGGGCAGGGGGTGAGCAGTTCTTC
>-|-|TRBV11-2|TRBJ2-7
CASSPRQDHYEQYF
TGTGCCAGCAGCCCAAGACAGGATCACTACGAGCAGTACTTC
>once|-|TRBV9|TRBJ1-6
CASSRVGENSPLHF
TGTGCCAGCAGCCGGGTGGGAGAGAATTCACCCCTCCACTTT
>-|-|TRBV14|TRBJ2-3
CASSQEASRRTDTQYF
TGTGCCAGCAGCCAAGAAGCGTCGAGGCGGACAGATACGCAGTATTTT
>-|-|TRBV5-1|TRBJ2-3
CASSFGGRGPRVDTQYF
TGCGCCAGCAGCTTCGGAGGGAGAGGGCCAAGGGTGGATACGCAGTATTTT
>-|TRBD1|TRBV6-6|TRBJ1-4
CASRFGQGPSNEKLFF
TGTGCCAGCAGATTTGGACAGGGGCCTTCAAATGAAAAACTGTTTTTT
>-|-|TRBV6-5|TRBJ2-7
CASSYSPGAAYEQYF
TGTGCCAGCAGTTACTCGCCAGGGGCGGCCTACGAGCAGTACTTC
>once|-|TRBV6-5|TRBJ2-1
CASSYSGGRGYNEQFF
TGTGCCAGCAGTTACTCGGGGGGAAGAGGGTACAATGAGCAGTTCTTC
>-|-|TRBV18|TRBJ2-7
CASSPLGGGVAYEQYF
TGTGCCAGCTCACCCTTGGGAGGGGGGGTCGCCTACGAGCAGTACTTC
>once|TRBD1|TRBV5-1|TRBJ2-7
CASSLSTGVNEQYF
TGCGCCAGCAGCTTATCGACAGGGGTGAACGAGCAGTACTTC
>-|-|TRBV28|TRBJ1-1
CASSRIGRDGTEAFF
TGTGCCAGCAGCAGGATAGGGCGGGATGGCACTGAAGCTTTCTTT
>-|-|TRBV21-1|TRBJ2-1
CASSKWKGTAYNEQFF
TGTGCCAGCAGCAAATGGAAAGGGACAGCTTACAATGAGCAGTTCTTC
>-|TRBD1|TRBV24-1|TRBJ1-6
CATSEGTGANSPLHF
TGTGCCACCAGTGAGGGGACAGGGGCGAATTCACCCCTCCACTTT
>-|TRBD1|TRBV18|TRBJ2-7
CASSPRGQGSNEQYF
TGTGCCAGCTCACCGCGGGGACAGGGGAGCAACGAGCAGTACTTC
>-|TRBD2|TRBV3-1/TRBV3-2|TRBJ2-1
CASSRVRLAGRFDNEQFF
TGTGCCAGCAGCCGGGTTAGACTAGCGGGAAGATTTGACAATGAGCAGTTCTTC
>-|-|TRBV29-1|TRBJ1-2
CSVEADYGYTF
TGCAGCGTTGAAGCTGACTATGGCTACACCTTC
>-|TRBD1|TRBV29-1|TRBJ1-5
CSVVTGGRSNQPQHF
TGCAGCGTTGTTACAGGGGGCAGGAGCAATCAGCCCCAGCATTTT
>-|TRBD1|TRBV29-1|TRBJ1-2
CSGWTGGILGYTF
TGCAGCGGGTGGACAGGGGGCATTTTGGGCTACACCTTC
>-|TRBD1|TRBV15|TRBJ2-7
CATSPGQGLYEQYF
TGTGCCACCAGTCCGGGACAGGGGCTTTACGAGCAGTACTTC
>-|-|TRBV2|TRBJ2-3
CASSEHRVADTQYF
TGTGCCAGCAGTGAACACAGGGTGGCAGATACGCAGTATTTT
>-|-|TRBV6-5|TRBJ1-1
CASRRLSDTEAFF
TGTGCCAGCAGGCGCCTCTCGGACACTGAAGCTTTCTTT
>once|-|TRBV5-1|TRBJ2-5
CASSLSFAGIETQYF
TGCGCCAGCAGCTTAAGTTTTGCAGGGATAGAGACCCAGTACTTC
>-|-|TRBV5-1|TRBJ2-7
CASSLAGTGVHEQYF
TGCGCCAGCAGCCTAGCGGGGACAGGGGTCCACGAGCAGTACTTC
>-|TRBD2|TRBV28|TRBJ2-3
CASIPVGLGAGLSTDTQYF
TGTGCCAGCATCCCCGTAGGTCTGGGAGCGGGGTTAAGCACAGATACGCAGTATTTT
>once|-|TRBV3-1/TRBV3-2|TRBJ1-1
CASSQRTPNQAFF
TGTGCCAGCAGCCAAAGAACTCCCAATCAAGCTTTCTTT
>-|TRBD1|TRBV6-5|TRBJ2-3
CASKPTGALDTQYF
TGTGCCAGCAAACCGACAGGGGCTTTGGATACGCAGTATTTT
>-|-|TRBV3-1/TRBV3-2|TRBJ2-7
CASSQGGASYEQYF
TGTGCCAGCAGCCAAGGCGGGGCTTCCTACGAGCAGTACTTC
>many|-|TRBV28|TRBJ2-7
CASSPPEGLPYEQYF
TGTGCCAGCAGTCCGCCGGAGGGATTACCCTACGAGCAGTACTTC
>-|TRBD1|TRBV3-1/TRBV3-2|TRBJ2-7
CASSQDRVRGRPEQYF
TGTGCCAGCAGCCAAGATCGGGTCAGGGGGCGCCCCGAGCAGTACTTC
>-|-|TRBV11-2|TRBJ2-7
CASSSLVDEQYF
TGTGCCAGCAGCTCTCTCGTCGACGAGCAGTACTTC
>-|-|TRBV18|TRBJ2-5
CASSPVLPGETQYF
TGTGCCAGCTCGCCCGTTTTACCAGGGGAGACCCAGTACTTC
>-|TRBD1|TRBV6-5|TRBJ1-1
CASSARQGMGTEAFF
TGTGCCAGCAGCGCCAGACAGGGGATGGGGACTGAAGCTTTCTTT
>once|-|TRBV27|TRBJ1-2
CASSLDSKYGYTF
TGTGCCAGCAGTTTAGACAGCAAATATGGCTACACCTTC
>-|TRBD2|TRBV11-2|TRBJ2-7
CASSLTRTSGQNKYEQYF
TGTGCCAGCAGCTTAACTCGGACTAGCGGGCAAAACAAGTACGAGCAGTACTTC
>-|TRBD1|TRBV5-1|TRBJ2-7
CASRQGEGSSYEQYF
TGCGCCAGCAGGCAGGGGGAAGGGAGCTCCTACGAGCAGTACTTC
>-|-|TRBV24-1|TRBJ2-6
CATSARLNSGANVLTF
TGTGCCACCAGTGCTCGCCTAAACTCTGGGGCCAACGTCCTGACTTTC
>once|-|TRBV6-5|TRBJ1-1
CASSSGQINTEAFF
TGTGCCAGCAGTTCCGGACAGATAAACACTGAAGCTTTCTTT
>-|-|TRBV28|TRBJ2-6
CASSLATGVSGANVLTF
TGTGCCAGCAGTTTAGCGACAGGAGTCTCTGGGGCCAACGTCCTGACTTTC
>-|-|TRBV18|TRBJ1-5
CASSPAGQPQHF
TGTGCCAGCTCACCGGCGGGTCAGCCCCAGCATTTT
>-|TRBD2|TRBV5-1|TRBJ2-2
CASSTSGSGGELFF
TGCGCCAGCTCGACTAGCGGGAGCGGCGGGGAGCTGTTTTTT
>-|-|TRBV19|TRBJ1-5
CASRLQGSSNQPQHF
TGTGCCAGTAGACTCCAGGGGTCTAGCAATCAGCCCCAGCATTTT
>once|-|TRBV6-5|TRBJ1-5
CASSYDIGGPQHF
TGTGCCAGCAGTTACGACATAGGGGGGCCCCAGCATTTT